The sequence of this T cell receptor beta chain was determined in a study of blood T cells in healthy people across ages. Overall study results and limits: Estimated diversity that came from one million T cells was considered an underestimate. As naive T cell percentage varied, TCR beta diversity correlated strongly with it.

Primed by a sample-barcoded 5' primer and a J-beta primer mix, a second PCR proceeded for about 6 to 12 cycles. Each cDNA was tagged by a template-switch adaptor containing 12 random nucleotides. TCRdb ran MiXCR on the 5' RACE reads and lists one entry per CDR3 protein. The sample gives around 990,000 distinct CDR3 sequences, 35% to 40% of which show up once; around 13% is in the top ten. All donors came from Russia, were Caucasian and healthy, and spanned ages roughly 6 to 100. The CDR3 has 15 amino acids. The germline CDR1 and CDR2 sequences are LGHDT and YNNKEL (reference sequence). V was shortened by 1 base and J by 1 base, with 7 bases between the two germline ends. Regarding this clonotype: Its antigen remains unknown.

The specimen sequenced was blood. The TCR comes from a man younger than 30 in good health. This chain joins TRBV3-1 and TRBJ1-4; possible D gene TRBD1, 5 bases. The CDR3 DNA sequence: TGTGCCAGCAGCCAAGTGAGGGGAACTAATGAAAAACTGTTTTTT. Protein sequence: CASSQVRGTNEKLFF.